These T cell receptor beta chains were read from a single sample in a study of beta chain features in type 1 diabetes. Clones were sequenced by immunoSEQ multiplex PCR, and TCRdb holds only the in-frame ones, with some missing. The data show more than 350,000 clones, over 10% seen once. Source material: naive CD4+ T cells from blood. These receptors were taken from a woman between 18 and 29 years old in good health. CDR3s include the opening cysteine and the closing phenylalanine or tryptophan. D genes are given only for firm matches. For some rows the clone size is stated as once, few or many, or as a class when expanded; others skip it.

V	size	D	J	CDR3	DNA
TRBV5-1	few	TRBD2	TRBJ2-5	CASSLNRLAGRETQYF	TGCGCCAGCAGCTTGAATCGACTAGCGGGTAGGGAGACCCAGTACTTC
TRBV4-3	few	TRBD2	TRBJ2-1	CASSQFLAGEINEQFF	TGCGCCAGCAGCCAATTCCTCGCGGGGGAAATTAATGAGCAGTTCTTC
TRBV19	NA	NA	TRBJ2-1	CASRGTRNNEQFF	TGTGCCAGTAGGGGGACCCGGAACAATGAGCAGTTCTTC
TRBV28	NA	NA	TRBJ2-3	CASSLWNVVAGEPDTQYF	TGTGCCAGCAGTTTATGGAACGTTGTGGCAGGGGAACCAGATACGCAGTATTTT
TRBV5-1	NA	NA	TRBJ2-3	CASSLISADTQYF	TGCGCCAGCAGCTTGATTTCGGCAGATACGCAGTATTTT
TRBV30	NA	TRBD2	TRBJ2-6	CAWSVRWEGSGANVLTF	TGTGCCTGGAGTGTAAGATGGGAGGGTTCTGGGGCCAACGTCCTGACTTTC
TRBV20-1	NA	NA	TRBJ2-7	CSARDRSLQYF	TGCAGTGCTAGAGATCGGTCACTACAGTACTTC
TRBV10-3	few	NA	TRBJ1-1	CAISAAAAEAFF	TGTGCCATCAGTGCGGCGGCGGCCGAAGCTTTCTTT
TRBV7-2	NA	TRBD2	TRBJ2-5	CASGGGLQETQYF	TGTGCCAGCGGGGGGGGTCTTCAAGAGACCCAGTACTTC
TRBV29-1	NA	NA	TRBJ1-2	CSANKANYGYTF	TGCAGCGCAAATAAAGCTAACTATGGCTACACCTTC